This paragraph covers one T cell receptor (beta chain) sequence. Its antigen is undetermined. The data were obtained in a study of beta chain features in type 1 diabetes. Study-wide findings and caveats: Moderate but significant shortening of TCRB CDR3s was recorded in all four CD4+ subsets from Type 1 diabetes patients.

Germline assignment: CDR1 SGHAT and CDR2 FQNNGV. V dropped 4 bases and J dropped 3; count of bases not matched to a gene: 7. This CDR3 has 16 amino acids. The isolated RNA, all of it, was reverse transcribed, so expressed TCRB transcripts were what got sequenced. Sequencing was performed with immunoSEQ multiplex PCR; in TCRdb, only in-frame clones are kept and a portion is missing. In the table there are about 160,000 clones, roughly 8% of which are singletons. This TCR was recovered from a young woman with type 1 diabetes. V gene TRBV11-2 combines with J gene TRBJ2-3, with 10 bases aligning to TRBD2. Sequencing was done on a sample of central memory CD4+ T cells from blood. The chain's CDR3 is CASSSHVAGGTDTQYF. CDR3 in DNA: TGTGCCAGCAGCTCCCATGTAGCGGGGGGTACAGATACGCAGTATTTT. The full variable domain, with the rest looked up from reference TRBV11-2 and TRBJ2-3, is EAGVAQSPRYKIIEKRQSVAFWCNPISGHATLYWYQQILGQGPKLLIQFQNNGVVDDSQLPKDRFSAERLKGVDSTLKIQPAKLEDSAVYLCASSSHVAGGTDTQYFGPGTRLTVL.